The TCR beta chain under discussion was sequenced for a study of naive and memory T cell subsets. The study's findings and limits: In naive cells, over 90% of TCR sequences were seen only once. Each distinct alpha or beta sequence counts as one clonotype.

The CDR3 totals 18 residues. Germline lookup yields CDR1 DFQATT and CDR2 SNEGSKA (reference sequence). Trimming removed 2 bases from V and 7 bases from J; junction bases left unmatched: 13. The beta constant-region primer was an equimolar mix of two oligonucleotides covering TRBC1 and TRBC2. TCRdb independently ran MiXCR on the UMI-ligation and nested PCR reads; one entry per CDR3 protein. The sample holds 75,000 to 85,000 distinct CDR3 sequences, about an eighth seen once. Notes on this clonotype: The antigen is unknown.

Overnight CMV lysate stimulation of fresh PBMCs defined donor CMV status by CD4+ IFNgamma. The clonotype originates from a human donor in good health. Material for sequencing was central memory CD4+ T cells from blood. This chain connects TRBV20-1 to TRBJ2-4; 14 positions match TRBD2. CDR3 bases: TGCAGTGCTAGACAGGGACTAGCGGGAGCCCGCGGTAGGAACATTCAGTACTTC. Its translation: CSARQGLAGARGRNIQYF.